This is a list of T cell receptor beta chains from one sample in a study of shared clonotypes between healthy human individuals. TCRdb keeps only in-frame clones here, not all; method: immunoSEQ multiplex PCR. The sample records fewer than 500,000 clones, 60% to 80% being singletons. Material: PBMCs. These receptors came from a woman between 40 and 55 years old in good health. Some clones in this sample may be carry-over from other donors' samples. Each CDR3 is given with its conserved first and last residue. D genes are given only for firm matches. Size tells how often a clone was seen (once, few, many) or the class of an expanded clone, and some rows leave it out.

len	j_gene	abundance	v_gene	d_gene	CDR3nt	CDR3aa
14	TRBJ2-7	-	TRBV5-1	TRBD1	TGCGCCAGCAGTAAAACCCGGGACAGCTACGAGCAGTACTTC	CASSKTRDSYEQYF
15	TRBJ2-5	-	TRBV2	TRBD1	TGTGCCAGCAGTTCCCAATTGACAGGGCAAGAGACCCAGTACTTC	CASSSQLTGQETQYF
11	TRBJ1-2	many	TRBV30	-	TGTGCCTGGGGACCCTCCCGGGGCTACACCTTC	CAWGPSRGYTF
14	TRBJ2-5	-	TRBV2	TRBD1	TGTGCCAGCAGAGACAGGGGAGCGGGAGAGACCCAGTACTTC	CASRDRGAGETQYF
15	TRBJ1-1	-	TRBV27	-	TGTGCCAGCAGTTTAGATCGTGGAGGGCGTACTGAAGCTTTCTTT	CASSLDRGGRTEAFF
15	TRBJ1-5	-	TRBV30	-	TGTGCCTGGAGTAACAGGACACTACAATATCAGCCCCAGCATTTT	CAWSNRTLQYQPQHF
15	TRBJ2-1	-	TRBV11-2	TRBD2	TGTGCCAGCAGCAGGACTAGCGGGGAGTACAATGAGCAGTTCTTC	CASSRTSGEYNEQFF
13	TRBJ1-3	-	TRBV4-2	-	TGTGCCAGCAGCCAAGAGCCGGGAAACACCATATATTTT	CASSQEPGNTIYF
15	TRBJ1-1	-	TRBV4-1	-	TGCGCCAGCAGCCCACAGACAGGCATGATAACTGAAGCTTTCTTT	CASSPQTGMITEAFF
17	TRBJ2-3	-	TRBV18	TRBD2	TGTGCCAGCTCACCGGGGGAGGGTAGCGGGAGCACAGATACGCAGTATTTT	CASSPGEGSGSTDTQYF
15	TRBJ2-1	-	TRBV4-1	-	TGCGCCAGCAGCGGGAGTAGGTTGGTGTGGGATGAGCAGTTCTTC	CASSGSRLVWDEQFF
16	TRBJ2-1	-	TRBV11-2	TRBD1	TGTGCCAGCAGCTTAGCGGACAGGGGTTACCGTATTGAGCAGTTCTTC	CASSLADRGYRIEQFF
19	TRBJ2-3	many	TRBV4-2	TRBD2	TGTGCCAGCAGCCCCTCCGGGACTAGCGGGAAAGAAGGCACAGATACGCAGTATTTT	CASSPSGTSGKEGTDTQYF
14	TRBJ1-4	many	TRBV6-1	TRBD1	TGTGCCAGCAGGCTGACAGGGGACAATGAAAAACTGTTTTTT	CASRLTGDNEKLFF
17	TRBJ2-2	-	TRBV11-2	TRBD2	TGTGCCAGCAGCTTAGGCGGAAGCGGGAGGTTAACCGGGGAGCTGTTTTTT	CASSLGGSGRLTGELFF
15	TRBJ1-5	-	TRBV18	TRBD1	TGTGCCAGCTCGGGGACAGGGAATGGCAATCAGCCCCAGCATTTT	CASSGTGNGNQPQHF
13	TRBJ2-7	-	TRBV6-5	TRBD1	TGTGCCAGCAGTTACCCCGGGACAGGGGCCCTGTACTTC	CASSYPGTGALYF
20	TRBJ2-2	-	TRBV4-1	TRBD2	TGCGCCAGCAGCCAAGAGCCTAGCGGGAGGGTAATTCGAAACACCGGGGAGCTGTTTTTT	CASSQEPSGRVIRNTGELFF
12	TRBJ2-7	-	TRBV10-2	-	TGCGCCAGCAGGGCGAGCTCCTACGAGCAGTACTTC	CASRASSYEQYF
14	TRBJ2-1	-	TRBV6-4	TRBD2	TGTGCCAGCTCTGCGGGAGAGTCCTACAATGAGCAGTTCTTC	CASSAGESYNEQFF
16	TRBJ2-2	-	TRBV5-1	-	TGCGCCAGCAGCTTGGCAGGGTCGCTATACACCGGGGAGCTGTTTTTT	CASSLAGSLYTGELFF
17	TRBJ1-1	once	TRBV7-9	-	TGTGCCAGCAGCTTAGAGACACAAGAGGGGTTGAACACTGAAGCTTTCTTT	CASSLETQEGLNTEAFF
9	TRBJ1-2	-	TRBV6-1	-	TGTGCCAGCAGTTATGGCTACACCTTC	CASSYGYTF
15	TRBJ2-5	-	TRBV5-1	TRBD2	TGCGCCAGCAGCTCCGGAGCGGGGAGATTGGAGACCCAGTACTTC	CASSSGAGRLETQYF
16	TRBJ2-5	-	TRBV6-5	-	TGTGCCAGCAGTTACTTCCCGCCCGTGAGGGGAGGGACCCAGTACTTC	CASSYFPPVRGGTQYF
16	TRBJ2-7	-	TRBV11-2	TRBD2	TGTGCCAGCAGCCCATCTCCCGGGACTAGCGTTTACGAGCAGTACTTC	CASSPSPGTSVYEQYF
12	TRBJ2-3	-	TRBV2	-	TGTGCCAGCAGTACCAGTAGTGGGACGCAGTATTTT	CASSTSSGTQYF
13	TRBJ2-3	few	TRBV5-4	-	TGTGCCAGCAGCTTAGAGAGCACAGATACGCAGTATTTT	CASSLESTDTQYF
14	TRBJ1-4	-	TRBV7-9	TRBD1	TGTGCCAGCAGCTTGGGACAGATTAATGAAAAACTGTTTTTT	CASSLGQINEKLFF
15	TRBJ1-5	-	TRBV18	-	TGTGCCAGCTCACCAGTGGAAAAAAGGGGGGGGCCCCAGCATTTT	CASSPVEKRGGPQHF
15	TRBJ2-7	-	TRBV18	TRBD1	TGTGCCAGCTCACCACCGTCGGGACAGGGTTACGAGCAGTACTTC	CASSPPSGQGYEQYF
15	TRBJ2-3	-	TRBV11-2	TRBD2	TGTGCCAGCAGCTTAGAAAGACTAGCGGCAGATACGCAGTATTTT	CASSLERLAADTQYF
14	TRBJ1-1	-	TRBV9	-	TGTGCCAGCAGCAATAATCCCAGGAACACTGAAGCTTTCTTT	CASSNNPRNTEAFF
16	TRBJ2-7	-	TRBV5-1	-	TGCGCCAGCAGCTTGGGGGCCGGGGGAGCTTGGTACGAGCAGTACTTC	CASSLGAGGAWYEQYF
14	TRBJ2-7	-	TRBV27	-	TGTGCCAGCAGTACCGGCCGCCCACCAGTGGAGCAGTACTTC	CASSTGRPPVEQYF
13	TRBJ2-7	-	TRBV27	-	TGTGCCAGCAGTTTGCAGCGGTTCGGAGAGCAGTACTTC	CASSLQRFGEQYF
14	TRBJ2-5	once	TRBV5-5	-	TGTGCCAGCAGCCCTGAACCTAGTCGGGGGACCCAGTACTTC	CASSPEPSRGTQYF
13	TRBJ1-2	few	TRBV28	-	TGTGCCAGCGGAAAGGACAGCGCCTTGGGCTACACCTTC	CASGKDSALGYTF
13	TRBJ1-3	-	TRBV2	-	TGTGCCACCCGAATTGGACAGGGAAACACCATATATTTT	CATRIGQGNTIYF
14	TRBJ2-3	-	TRBV7-2	-	TGTGCCAGCAGCCCCGGGACCCCATTTTTGCCGCAGTATTTT	CASSPGTPFLPQYF
15	TRBJ2-5	-	TRBV7-3	TRBD2	TGTGCCAGCAGCCTGGGACTAGCGGTCCAAGAGACCCAGTACTTC	CASSLGLAVQETQYF
12	TRBJ1-3	-	TRBV7-9	-	TGTGCCAGCAGCCTCATTGGAAACACCATATATTTT	CASSLIGNTIYF
14	TRBJ1-1	once	TRBV6-6	-	TGTGCCAGCAGGCCGACCTGGGGCAGTTACGAAGCTTTCTTT	CASRPTWGSYEAFF
11	TRBJ2-3	-	TRBV29-1	-	TGCAGCGGGAGAAACACAGATACGCAGTATTTT	CSGRNTDTQYF
16	TRBJ2-7	-	TRBV9	-	TGTGCCAGCAGCCCCAGTAAACGGCGGGACGGATACGAGCAGTACTTC	CASSPSKRRDGYEQYF
12	TRBJ2-3	-	TRBV15	-	TGTGCCACCAGCTCCCTCGGAAAGGGTCGGTATTTT	CATSSLGKGRYF
15	TRBJ2-4	-	TRBV19	-	TGTGCCAGTAGTATAGTGGGAATAGCCAAAAACATTCAGTACTTC	CASSIVGIAKNIQYF
13	TRBJ2-2	-	TRBV29-1	TRBD1	TGCAGCGTTAACACAGGGGGGACCGGGGAGCTGTTTTTT	CSVNTGGTGELFF